This entry describes one T cell receptor beta chain. Sequencing was performed with immunoSEQ multiplex PCR; in TCRdb, only in-frame clones are kept and a portion is missing. The profile shows hundreds of thousands of clones, roughly 90% of them singletons. Looked up from germline, CDR1 is SGHRS and CDR2 is YFSETQ. CDR3 length: 16 amino acids. V was pared by 4 bases and J by 0 bases, with 7 bases of the junction left unmatched. This sample is drawn from a study of blood T cell repertoires in COVID-19. Study information: The samples span acute and convalescent COVID-19 from the United States, Italy and Spain. The analysed material was cDNA or gDNA that came from T cells, B-cell-depleted T cells, or PBMCs.

The specimen was peripheral blood. This chain uses TRBV5-1 with TRBJ1-3; 7 positions match TRBD1. This clonotype was sampled from a woman in her 30s with active or convalescent COVID-19. As DNA, the CDR3 is TGCGCCAGCAGCCTGGACAGGCCCTACTCTGGAAACACCATATATTTT. Amino acid sequence: CASSLDRPYSGNTIYF.